This T cell receptor (beta chain) is drawn from a study of cytomegalovirus exposure and HLA in healthy donors. Primers for the PCR totalled 60 Vbeta and 13 Jbeta. TCRdb keeps only in-frame clones here, not all; method: immunoSEQ multiplex PCR. The sample has 100,000 to 150,000 clones, more than 75% seen once; the top ten hold 1.8%. This CDR3 is 15 amino acids long. V gave up 6 bases and J gave up 1 base, with 15 bases separating them. In germline, CDR1 is MDHEN, CDR2 SYDVKM. Sequencing was carried out using PBMCs. The source of this sequence is a young man in good health and CMV-seronegative. The V and J genes are TRBV28 and TRBJ1-2; maybe TRBD1 (6 bases). CDR3: CASSPTGRFNYGYTF. In DNA, the CDR3 is TGTGCCAGCAGCCCCACAGGGAGATTTAACTATGGCTACACCTTC.